The TCR beta chain described here comes from a study of CD8+ T cells in alopecia areata (dated by TCRdb to 2016 to 2018). Turning to the overall study: Treated patients were enrolled in an open-label pilot trial of oral tofacitinib at 5 to 10 mg twice daily for moderate-to-severe alopecia areata. Patients stayed on tofacitinib for 6 to 18 months and then had 6 months of follow-up off drug so that delayed response and recurrence could be assessed. High-throughput TCRbeta sequencing was used to examine T cell clonal expansion in alopecia areata in both the C3H/HeJ mouse model and human patients. In humans, TCRbeta sequencing was performed on scalp tissue and on sorted CD4+ and CD8+ peripheral blood T cells from healthy controls and from patients with patchy or totalis/universalis alopecia areata. Biopsies were taken from tofacitinib-treated patients at baseline and again at 4 and 24 weeks into treatment, and several of those patients also had a later scalp biopsy. Clonality in the scalp was compared among normal scalp (n=4), patchy alopecia areata scalp (n=8), and alopecia totalis/universalis scalp (n=8). The RNA source kit depended on sample type: the PAXgene miRNA kit for fixed scalp, the miRNeasy kit for PBMCs, and the RNeasy kit for mouse skin. TCRbeta CDR3 regions were amplified by immunoSEQ multiplex PCR with 35 Vbeta forward and 13 Jbeta reverse primers.

The sample's time point label, decoded: baseline before oral tofacitinib. Lesional scalp punch biopsies and peripheral blood were collected from alopecia areata patients. PBMCs were isolated by density centrifugation and stained for CD3, CD4 and CD8, after which CD4+ and CD8+ T cells were sorted on a FACSAria. Libraries came from the immunoSEQ multiplex PCR assay. For TCR sequencing, RNA was extracted from every sample and reverse transcribed into cDNA to serve as template. SuperScript III was used to make first-strand cDNA, primed with a 2:1 mix of oligo-dT and random hexamers. A synthetic immune receptor repertoire was used to gauge amplification bias, and whatever bias remained was removed computationally. Per the original workflow: Raw reads were preprocessed for error removal, and CDR3 was defined according to IMGT conventions as running from the conserved cysteine to phenylalanine. Clonality was calculated as 1 minus Shannon entropy normalized by log2 of the number of productive unique TCRs. Whether each scalp clone was CD4 or CD8 was inferred by checking scalp TCRbeta sequences against the CD4 and CD8 repertoires from sorted blood. This is the immuneACCESS table as TCRdb keeps it, with only in-frame sequences that have V and J called. A part of the clones is gone; compared with another copy, unresolved V genes explain less than half, and the rest is unexplained. D and trimming come from the DNA, and the V and J calls and clone size come from that table. The sample has about 130,000 clones on record, approximately 53% of them singletons. 3.5% to 5% of the sample comes from the top ten.

Results and caveats for the whole study, not just this receptor: Shared TCR sequences between patients were less evident than in mice, which may be partly attributable to HLA diversity in the patient population. Higher clonality and more expanded CD8+ clones were observed in lesional scalp than in normal scalp, particularly in alopecia totalis/universalis, a finding suggestive of antigenic drive. Unlike mouse skin, where gammadelta T cells dominate, normal human skin contains resident alphabeta T cells that get sequenced too, which complicates analysis of the scalp TCR repertoire.

Here V drops 8 bases and J drops 6 bases, and the junction holds 5 bases not matched to any gene. Measured from the cysteine to the phenylalanine, the CDR3 is 12 residues long. The only DNA kept is the CDR3, 36 bases in frame from the first base. As encoded in the germline V gene (reference sequence), CDR1 is LNHNV while CDR2 is YYDKDF. A note on this clone: This receptor's antigen is unknown. Base quality data are lacking; no much larger clone is found one base away.

The rearranged segments are TRBV15 and TRBJ2-3, with 7 bases aligning to TRBD2. The sample was CD4+ T cells sorted from blood, taken at week 0. This receptor was obtained from a human donor with alopecia areata. The nucleotides read TGTGCCACCGGGGGAGGGCCCGATACGCAGTATTTT. The resulting protein is CATGGGPDTQYF.